The rows below give T cell receptor beta chains drawn from one sample of a study of T cell changes during pregnancy in multiple sclerosis. The data were produced by immunoSEQ multiplex PCR, yet TCRdb's version contains in-frame clones alone and is incomplete. The sample yields tens of thousands of clones, 75% to 95% seen once. The sequenced sample was CD8+ T cells from peripheral blood mononuclear cells, obtained after pregnancy. These receptors originate from a female donor with multiple sclerosis, enrolled in a pregnancy study. CDR3s include the opening cysteine and the closing phenylalanine or tryptophan. Each record gives: V gene, clone size, D gene, J gene, CDR3 protein, CDR3 DNA. A D gene is named only where the DNA matches it firmly. Not every row has a clone size; where given, it reads once, few, many or a size class.

v_gene: TRBV10-3
abundance: -
d_gene: -
j_gene: TRBJ2-5
CDR3aa: CAISENPQGSYETQYF
CDR3nt: TGTGCCATCAGTGAGAACCCACAGGGATCGTACGAGACCCAGTACTTC

v_gene: TRBV6-1
abundance: -
d_gene: -
j_gene: TRBJ1-5
CDR3aa: CASSELRREANQPQHF
CDR3nt: TGTGCCAGCAGTGAGCTTCGCAGGGAGGCGAATCAGCCCCAGCATTTT

v_gene: TRBV6-6
abundance: -
d_gene: TRBD2
j_gene: TRBJ2-1
CDR3aa: CASATSGANEQFF
CDR3nt: TGTGCCAGCGCCACTAGCGGGGCCAATGAGCAGTTCTTC

v_gene: TRBV7-9
abundance: -
d_gene: -
j_gene: TRBJ1-2
CDR3aa: CASSLVLEANYGYTF
CDR3nt: TGTGCCAGCAGCTTAGTTCTGGAGGCTAACTATGGCTACACCTTC

v_gene: TRBV27
abundance: -
d_gene: -
j_gene: TRBJ2-7
CDR3aa: CASSPISGRWKYEQYF
CDR3nt: TGTGCCAGCAGTCCCATATCGGGTAGGTGGAAATACGAGCAGTACTTC

v_gene: TRBV29-1
abundance: few
d_gene: TRBD1
j_gene: TRBJ1-1
CDR3aa: CSEFETGAYNTEAFF
CDR3nt: TGCAGCGAATTCGAAACAGGGGCCTACAACACTGAAGCTTTCTTT

v_gene: TRBV7-9
abundance: -
d_gene: -
j_gene: TRBJ1-1
CDR3aa: CASSLQRDTEAFF
CDR3nt: TGTGCCAGCAGCTTACAGAGGGACACTGAAGCTTTCTTT

v_gene: TRBV10-3
abundance: -
d_gene: -
j_gene: TRBJ1-1
CDR3aa: CAISADPGETEAFF
CDR3nt: TGTGCCATCAGTGCCGACCCAGGGGAGACTGAAGCTTTCTTT

v_gene: TRBV7-3
abundance: -
d_gene: TRBD2
j_gene: TRBJ2-1
CDR3aa: CASSYLSGGSYNEQFF
CDR3nt: TGTGCCAGCAGCTATCTTAGCGGGGGCTCCTACAATGAGCAGTTCTTC

v_gene: TRBV6-5
abundance: -
d_gene: TRBD1
j_gene: TRBJ1-2
CDR3aa: CASSKGGFYGYTF
CDR3nt: TGTGCCAGTAGTAAAGGGGGCTTCTATGGCTACACCTTC

v_gene: TRBV2
abundance: once
d_gene: TRBD2
j_gene: TRBJ2-1
CDR3aa: CASSGAGGYNEQFF
CDR3nt: TGTGCCAGCAGTGGGGCGGGAGGGTATAATGAGCAGTTCTTC

v_gene: TRBV27
abundance: -
d_gene: -
j_gene: TRBJ1-2
CDR3aa: CASSTSGGPRGEDGYTF
CDR3nt: TGTGCCAGCAGTACATCCGGCGGTCCAAGGGGCGAGGATGGCTACACCTTC

v_gene: TRBV5-5
abundance: -
d_gene: -
j_gene: TRBJ1-5
CDR3aa: CASSLASGGSNQPQHF
CDR3nt: TGTGCCAGCAGCTTGGCCTCGGGGGGGTCCAATCAGCCCCAGCATTTT

v_gene: TRBV5-6
abundance: once
d_gene: -
j_gene: TRBJ2-7
CDR3aa: CASSVLLDSTYEQYF
CDR3nt: TGTGCCAGCAGCGTTCTCCTCGACAGTACCTACGAGCAGTACTTC

v_gene: TRBV4-1
abundance: once
d_gene: TRBD2
j_gene: TRBJ2-2
CDR3aa: CASSQGPSGNTGELFF
CDR3nt: TGCGCCAGCAGCCAAGGCCCTAGCGGGAACACCGGGGAGCTGTTTTTT

v_gene: TRBV28
abundance: -
d_gene: TRBD1
j_gene: TRBJ1-5
CDR3aa: CASSVTGGWNQPQHF
CDR3nt: TGTGCCAGCAGTGTGACAGGGGGGTGGAATCAGCCCCAGCATTTT

v_gene: TRBV4-2
abundance: once
d_gene: -
j_gene: TRBJ1-2
CDR3aa: CASSQGLASDYGYTF
CDR3nt: TGTGCCAGCAGCCAAGGTTTAGCGTCTGACTATGGCTACACCTTC

v_gene: TRBV2
abundance: -
d_gene: TRBD1
j_gene: TRBJ2-5
CDR3aa: CASSRDSQETQYF
CDR3nt: TGTGCCAGCAGTCGGGACAGTCAAGAGACCCAGTACTTC

v_gene: TRBV7-9
abundance: -
d_gene: TRBD1
j_gene: TRBJ1-1
CDR3aa: CASIGLRDRGPDTEAFF
CDR3nt: TGTGCCAGCATCGGGCTCCGGGACAGGGGGCCGGACACTGAAGCTTTCTTT

v_gene: TRBV6-6
abundance: -
d_gene: TRBD2
j_gene: TRBJ2-5
CDR3aa: CASSYLAGGAKETQYF
CDR3nt: TGTGCCAGCAGTTATCTGGCGGGGGGGGCTAAAGAGACCCAGTACTTC

v_gene: TRBV19
abundance: -
d_gene: TRBD2
j_gene: TRBJ2-1
CDR3aa: CASRVSGSSYNEQFF
CDR3nt: TGTGCCAGTAGGGTTAGCGGGTCCTCCTACAATGAGCAGTTCTTC

v_gene: TRBV27
abundance: -
d_gene: -
j_gene: TRBJ2-7
CDR3aa: CASSLGPGYEQYF
CDR3nt: TGTGCCAGCAGTTTAGGTCCAGGCTACGAGCAGTACTTC

v_gene: TRBV19
abundance: once
d_gene: TRBD2
j_gene: TRBJ2-1
CDR3aa: CASSPLAAYNEQFF
CDR3nt: TGTGCCAGTAGTCCACTAGCGGCCTACAATGAGCAGTTCTTC

v_gene: TRBV18
abundance: -
d_gene: -
j_gene: TRBJ1-6
CDR3aa: CASSPRDNSYNSPLHF
CDR3nt: TGTGCCAGCTCACCCAGGGATAACTCCTATAATTCACCCCTCCACTTT

v_gene: TRBV6-5
abundance: -
d_gene: -
j_gene: TRBJ2-3
CDR3aa: CASSYSSSDTQYF
CDR3nt: TGTGCCAGCAGTTACTCGAGTTCAGATACGCAGTATTTT

v_gene: TRBV13
abundance: -
d_gene: TRBD2
j_gene: TRBJ2-5
CDR3aa: CASSLASGAVDQETQYF
CDR3nt: TGTGCCAGCAGCTTGGCTAGCGGGGCGGTGGACCAAGAGACCCAGTACTTC

v_gene: TRBV5-1
abundance: -
d_gene: -
j_gene: TRBJ2-2
CDR3aa: CASSLAAGVNTGELFF
CDR3nt: TGCGCCAGCAGCTTGGCGGCAGGGGTGAACACCGGGGAGCTGTTTTTT

v_gene: TRBV25-1
abundance: once
d_gene: -
j_gene: TRBJ2-2
CDR3aa: CASLVSPGELFF
CDR3nt: TGTGCCAGCCTCGTTAGTCCCGGGGAGCTGTTTTTT

v_gene: TRBV28
abundance: -
d_gene: -
j_gene: TRBJ2-7
CDR3aa: CASSLIQQLYEQYF
CDR3nt: TGTGCCAGCAGTTTAATACAGCAACTCTACGAGCAGTACTTC

v_gene: TRBV30
abundance: -
d_gene: -
j_gene: TRBJ2-1
CDR3aa: CAWSFTGKDEQFF
CDR3nt: TGTGCCTGGAGCTTCACAGGGAAGGATGAGCAGTTCTTC

v_gene: TRBV9
abundance: -
d_gene: TRBD2
j_gene: TRBJ2-1
CDR3aa: CASSNHPAGGPDEQFF
CDR3nt: TGTGCCAGCAGCAACCACCCCGCGGGGGGGCCTGATGAGCAGTTCTTC

v_gene: TRBV30
abundance: -
d_gene: TRBD1
j_gene: TRBJ1-1
CDR3aa: CAWSVDRVHTEAFF
CDR3nt: TGTGCCTGGAGTGTGGACAGGGTTCACACTGAAGCTTTCTTT

v_gene: TRBV9
abundance: -
d_gene: TRBD2
j_gene: TRBJ2-1
CDR3aa: CASSVGAGGQSNEQFF
CDR3nt: TGTGCCAGCAGCGTAGGAGCGGGAGGGCAGAGCAATGAGCAGTTCTTC